Presented here are 10 T cell receptor beta chains from one specimen sequenced in a study of shared clonotypes between healthy human individuals. The table came from immunoSEQ multiplex PCR; TCRdb's copy has only in-frame clones and leaves some out. Of some 1.5 million clones in the sample, 95% to 99% were seen once. Material for sequencing was naive CD4+ T cells sorted from blood. The subset here: CD45RA+ positively selected. The receptors here all came from a man aged 30 to 45 in good health.

In the case of this clone: Other DNA sequences within the sample encode an identical CDR3. The rearrangement uses TRBV29-1 and TRBJ2-7; 8 bases are shared with TRBD2. This CDR3 is 12 amino acids long. Germline CDR1 is SQVTM and CDR2 is ANQGSEA. The V segment lost 6 bases and the J segment 4 bases; nucleotides outside the gene matches: 5. The CDR3 sequence is CSVGTSGYEQYF. The DNA of the CDR3 is TGCAGCGTAGGGACTAGTGGTTACGAGCAGTACTTC.

V is TRBV5-8 and J is TRBJ2-3; perhaps TRBD1 as D (6 bases). The CDR3 totals 14 residues. The germline V and J ends were trimmed by 1 base and 2 bases, with 8 bases remaining between them. Germline V lookup: CDR1 SGHTS, CDR2 YDEGEE. The CDR3 region is CASSLRTATDTQYF. In nucleotides, the CDR3 is TGTGCCAGCAGCTTGAGGACAGCCACAGATACGCAGTATTTT. Drawing the rest from reference TRBV5-8 and TRBJ2-3, the complete variable domain is EAGVTQSPTHLIKTRGQQATLRCSPISGHTSVYWYQQALGLGLQFLLWYDEGEERNRGNFPPRFSGRQFPNYSSELNVNALELEDSALYLCASSLRTATDTQYFGPGTRLTVL.

The rearrangement uses TRBV5-4 and TRBJ2-3; 7 bases map to TRBD1. The ends lost 4 bases at V and 2 bases at J; junction bases unmatched: 7. Germline V gene data show CDR1 as SGHNT and CDR2 as YYREEE (reference sequence). CDR3 length: 15 residues. The CDR3 reads CASSPGGSATDTQYF. CDR3 nucleotides: TGTGCCAGCAGCCCAGGGGGTTCAGCCACAGATACGCAGTATTTT.

This clone was observed once. The CDR3 sequence: CASSQAPLGLYEQYF. CDR3 DNA: TGCGCCAGCAGCCAAGCCCCTTTGGGGCTGTACGAGCAGTACTTC. The gene calls are TRBV4-3 and TRBJ2-7, with D possibly matching TRBD1 (5 bases). This CDR3 contains 15 residues. The germline V gene encodes CDR1 LGHNA and CDR2 YSLEER. Trimming left V 1 base short and J 4 bases short, with 14 bases between.

V usage is TRBV6-5 and J usage is TRBJ2-7, with D unresolved. V gave up 2 bases and J gave up 6 bases, with 11 bases separating them. The CDR3 has 13 amino acids. The germline V gene encodes CDR1 MNHEY and CDR2 SVGAGI. CDR3 loop: CASSYGPSGEQYF. The CDR3 DNA reads as TGTGCCAGCAGTTACGGGCCCTCAGGCGAGCAGTACTTC.

The chain joins TRBV6-6 to TRBJ2-1; D not resolved. Germline V gene lookup returns CDR1 MNHNY and CDR2 SVGAGI (reference sequence). The CDR3 totals 15 residues. Trimming shortened V by 5 bases and J by 0 bases, and 11 bases separated the two germline ends. CDR3 sequence reads: CASSKLSSSYNEQFF. The CDR3 nucleotides read TGTGCCAGCAGTAAACTCTCGAGCTCCTACAATGAGCAGTTCTTC.

V is TRBV9 and J is TRBJ1-5, with D possibly matching TRBD1 (5 bases). V gave up 3 bases and J gave up 5 bases, with 15 bases separating them. CDR3 length: 15 amino acids. CDR1 and CDR2 from the germline V gene are SGDLS and YYNGEE. For the CDR3, the DNA is TGTGCCAGCAGCGCTCAGGGCGCGGCTGATCAGCCCCAGCATTTT. Residues: CASSAQGAADQPQHF.

The rearrangement uses TRBV28 and TRBJ2-4; 9 positions match TRBD1. The CDR3 is 14 amino acids. Germline assignment: CDR1 MDHEN and CDR2 SYDVKM. J gave up 7 bases and V 7 bases, and 8 bases lay outside the gene matches. The DNA of the CDR3 is TGTGCCAGCATCACTGGGGGGACAGGGAACATTCAGTACTTC. Its protein is CASITGGTGNIQYF.

The rearrangement links TRBV19 to TRBJ1-1, with 9 bases aligning to TRBD1. Trimming cost V 10 bases and J 1 base; bases outside gene matches: 10. CDR1 is LNHDA and CDR2 is SQIVND in the germline V gene (reference sequence). This CDR3 has 15 amino acids. The CDR3 sequence: CATRDREDPNTEAFF. DNA of the CDR3: TGTGCCACCCGGGACAGGGAAGACCCGAACACTGAAGCTTTCTTT.

The genes are TRBV7-9 and TRBJ2-7, with 7 bases lining up with TRBD1. Germline V gene data show CDR1 as SEHNR and CDR2 as FQNEAQ (reference sequence). The CDR3 consists of 14 residues. J gave up 4 bases and V 8 bases, and 11 bases lay outside the gene matches. This CDR3 is CASGKGALSYEQYF. The CDR3 coding sequence is TGTGCCAGCGGGAAGGGGGCTTTGTCGTACGAGCAGTACTTC.